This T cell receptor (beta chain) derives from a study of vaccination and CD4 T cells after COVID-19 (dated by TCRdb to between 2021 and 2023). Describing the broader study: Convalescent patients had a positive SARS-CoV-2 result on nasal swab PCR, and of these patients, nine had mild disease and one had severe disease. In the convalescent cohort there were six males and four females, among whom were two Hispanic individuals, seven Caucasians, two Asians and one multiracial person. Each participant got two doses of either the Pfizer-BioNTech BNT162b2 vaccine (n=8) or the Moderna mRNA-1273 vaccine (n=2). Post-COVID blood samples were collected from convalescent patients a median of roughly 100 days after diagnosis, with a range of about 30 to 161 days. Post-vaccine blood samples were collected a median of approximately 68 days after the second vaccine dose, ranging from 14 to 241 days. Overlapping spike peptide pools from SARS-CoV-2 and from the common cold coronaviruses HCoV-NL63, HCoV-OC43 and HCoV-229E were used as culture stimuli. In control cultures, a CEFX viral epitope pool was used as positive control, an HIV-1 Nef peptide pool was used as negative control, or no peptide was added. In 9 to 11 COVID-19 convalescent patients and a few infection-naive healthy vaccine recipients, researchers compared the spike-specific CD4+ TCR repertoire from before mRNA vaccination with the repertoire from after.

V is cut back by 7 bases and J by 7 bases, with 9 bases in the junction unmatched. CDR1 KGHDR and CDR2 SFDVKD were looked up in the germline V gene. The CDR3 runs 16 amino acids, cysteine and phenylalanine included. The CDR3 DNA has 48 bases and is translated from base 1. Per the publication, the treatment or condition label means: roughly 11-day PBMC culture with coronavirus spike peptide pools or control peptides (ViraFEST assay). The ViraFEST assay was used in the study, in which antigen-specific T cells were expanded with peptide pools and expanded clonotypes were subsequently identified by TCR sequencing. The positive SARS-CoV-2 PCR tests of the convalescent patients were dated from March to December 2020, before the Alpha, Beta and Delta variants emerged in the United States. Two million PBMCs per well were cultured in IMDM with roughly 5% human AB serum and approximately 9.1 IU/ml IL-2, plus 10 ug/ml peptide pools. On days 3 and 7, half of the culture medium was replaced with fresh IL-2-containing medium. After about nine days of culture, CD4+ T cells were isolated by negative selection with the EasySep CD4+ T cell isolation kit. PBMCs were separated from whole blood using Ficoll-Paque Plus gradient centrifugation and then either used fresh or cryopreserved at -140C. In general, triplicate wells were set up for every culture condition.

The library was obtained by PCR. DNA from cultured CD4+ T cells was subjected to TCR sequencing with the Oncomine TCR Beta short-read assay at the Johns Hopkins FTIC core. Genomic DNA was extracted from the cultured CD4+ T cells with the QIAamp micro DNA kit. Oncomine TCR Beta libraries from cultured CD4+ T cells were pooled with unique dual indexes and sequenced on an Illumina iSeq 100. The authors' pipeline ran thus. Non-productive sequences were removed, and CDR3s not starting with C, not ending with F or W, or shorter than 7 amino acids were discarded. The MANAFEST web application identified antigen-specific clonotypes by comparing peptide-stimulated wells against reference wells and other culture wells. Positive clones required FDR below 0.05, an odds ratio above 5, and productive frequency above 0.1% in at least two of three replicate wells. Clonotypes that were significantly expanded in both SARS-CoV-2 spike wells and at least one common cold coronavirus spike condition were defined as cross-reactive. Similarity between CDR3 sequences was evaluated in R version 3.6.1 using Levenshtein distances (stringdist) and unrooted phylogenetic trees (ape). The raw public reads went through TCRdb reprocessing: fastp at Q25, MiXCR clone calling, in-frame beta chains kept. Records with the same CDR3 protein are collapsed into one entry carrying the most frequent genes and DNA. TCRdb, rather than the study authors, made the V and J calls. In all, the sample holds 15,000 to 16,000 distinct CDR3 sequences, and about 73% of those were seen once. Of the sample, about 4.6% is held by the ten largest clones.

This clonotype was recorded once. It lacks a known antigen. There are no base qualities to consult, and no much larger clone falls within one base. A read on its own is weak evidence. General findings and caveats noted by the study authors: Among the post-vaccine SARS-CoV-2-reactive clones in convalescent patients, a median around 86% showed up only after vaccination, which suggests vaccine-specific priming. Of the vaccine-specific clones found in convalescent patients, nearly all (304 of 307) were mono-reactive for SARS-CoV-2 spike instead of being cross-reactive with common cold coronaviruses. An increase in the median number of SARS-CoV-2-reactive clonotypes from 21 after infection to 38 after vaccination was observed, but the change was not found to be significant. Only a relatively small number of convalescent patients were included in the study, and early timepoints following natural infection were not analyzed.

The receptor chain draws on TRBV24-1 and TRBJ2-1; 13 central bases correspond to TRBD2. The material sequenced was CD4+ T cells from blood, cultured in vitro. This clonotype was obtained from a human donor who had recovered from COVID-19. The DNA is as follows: TGTGCCACCAGCTTAACCGGGACTAGCGGGACTAATGAGCAGTTCTTC. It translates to CATSLTGTSGTNEQFF.